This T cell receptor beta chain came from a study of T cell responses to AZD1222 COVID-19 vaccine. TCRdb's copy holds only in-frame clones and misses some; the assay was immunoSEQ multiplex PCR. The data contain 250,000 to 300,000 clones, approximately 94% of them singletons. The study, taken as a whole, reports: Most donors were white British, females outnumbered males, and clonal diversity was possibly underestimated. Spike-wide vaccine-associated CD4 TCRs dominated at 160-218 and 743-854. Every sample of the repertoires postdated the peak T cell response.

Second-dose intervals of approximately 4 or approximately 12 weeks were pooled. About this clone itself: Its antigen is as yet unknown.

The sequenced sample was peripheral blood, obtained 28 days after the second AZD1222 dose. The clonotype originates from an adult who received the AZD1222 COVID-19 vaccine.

In nucleotides, the CDR3 is TGCGCCAGCAGCTTGGAACTCGGGGTAGAAGGGGAGCAGTACTTC. Translated: CASSLELGVEGEQYF. The rearrangement uses TRBV5-1 and TRBJ2-7, with a tentative D call TRBD2 (5 bases). CDR1 SGHRS and CDR2 YFSETQ come from the germline V gene. Trimming stripped 0 bases from V and 7 bases from J, with 17 bases between. CDR3 length: 15 residues.